This is a list of T cell receptor beta chains from one sample in a study of blood T cell repertoires in COVID-19. TCRdb's table, derived via immunoSEQ multiplex PCR, lists solely in-frame clones and lacks some. Found here are 98,000 or so clones, about four fifths of them singletons; the top ten hold 26%. Material for sequencing was peripheral blood. These receptor sequences come from a man aged 60 to 75 with acute or convalescent COVID-19. The CDR3 runs from the conserved cysteine through the conserved F or W. D genes are given only for firm matches. Clone sizes are given selectively: once, few, many, or a class where the clone is expanded.

>TRBD1|-|TRBJ1-4|TRBV5-1
CASSPDRGRVEKLFF
TGCGCCAGCAGTCCCGACAGGGGGCGAGTTGAAAAACTGTTTTTT
>-|-|TRBJ2-5|TRBV14
CASSQQRSRIGTQYF
TGTGCCAGCAGCCAACAACGGTCCAGGATTGGGACCCAGTACTTC
>TRBD2|-|TRBJ2-5|TRBV24-1
CATSDSLAGGGKETQYF
TGTGCCACCAGTGATTCCTTAGCGGGAGGGGGGAAAGAGACCCAGTACTTC
>TRBD1|-|TRBJ2-3|TRBV4-3
CASSQELGQGVQDTQYF
TGCGCCAGCAGCCAAGAATTGGGACAGGGGGTTCAGGATACGCAGTATTTT
>-|-|TRBJ1-4|TRBV5-5
CASSLAPQGKDEKLFF
TGTGCCAGCAGCTTGGCCCCCCAGGGGAAGGATGAAAAACTGTTTTTT
>TRBD2|-|TRBJ2-5|TRBV5-6
CASSQGLVQETQYF
TGTGCCAGCAGCCAGGGACTAGTTCAAGAGACCCAGTACTTC
>TRBD2|-|TRBJ2-1|TRBV5-1
CASSLGLASYNEQFF
TGCGCCAGCAGCTTAGGACTAGCGAGTTACAATGAGCAGTTCTTC
>-|-|TRBJ2-3|TRBV5-1
CASMYQGTDTQYF
TGCGCCAGCATGTACCAGGGCACAGATACGCAGTATTTT
>TRBD1|-|TRBJ1-2|TRBV9
CASSVEATGAYYGYTF
TGTGCCAGCAGCGTAGAAGCAACAGGGGCCTACTATGGCTACACCTTC
>-|-|TRBJ1-2|TRBV19
CASSIASGLMGGYTF
TGTGCCAGTAGTATAGCATCTGGGTTGATGGGCGGCTACACCTTC
>-|-|TRBJ2-5|TRBV9
CASSVVSRQETQYF
TGTGCCAGCAGCGTAGTTTCCAGACAAGAGACCCAGTACTTC
>-|-|TRBJ1-2|TRBV19
CASRPDSGKGGYTF
TGTGCCAGTAGACCGGACAGCGGAAAGGGGGGCTACACCTTC
>-|-|TRBJ2-1|TRBV29-1
CSVEPTGEQFF
TGCAGCGTTGAACCTACAGGGGAGCAGTTCTTC
>-|-|TRBJ2-1|TRBV5-1
CASSRLQVNNEQFF
TGCGCCAGCAGCCGTCTACAGGTAAACAATGAGCAGTTCTTC
>TRBD1|-|TRBJ2-2|TRBV5-4
CASSSGTGAVGELFF
TGTGCCAGCAGCTCCGGGACAGGGGCCGTCGGGGAGCTGTTTTTT
>-|-|TRBJ1-5|TRBV18
CASSPNRGDQPQHF
TGTGCCAGCTCACCGAACCGGGGGGATCAGCCCCAGCATTTT
>TRBD2|-|TRBJ2-1|TRBV5-1
CASSLVWPSGIRYNEQFF
TGCGCCAGCAGCTTGGTGTGGCCGAGCGGGATACGTTACAATGAGCAGTTCTTC
>-|-|TRBJ2-3|TRBV5-1
CASSGGVSDTQYF
TGCGCCAGCAGCGGAGGGGTATCAGATACGCAGTATTTT
>TRBD1|once|TRBJ1-1|TRBV4-1
CASSPPTGENTEAFF
TGCGCCAGCAGCCCGCCGACAGGGGAGAACACTGAAGCTTTCTTT
>TRBD1|-|TRBJ1-2|TRBV5-4
CASRLSGQYGYTF
TGTGCCAGCAGACTATCGGGACAGTATGGCTACACCTTC
>-|-|TRBJ2-1|TRBV18
CASSPPGVDEQFF
TGTGCCAGCTCACCCCCGGGGGTTGATGAGCAGTTCTTC
>TRBD2|-|TRBJ2-2|TRBV6-2/TRBV6-3
CASSWLAGVVTGELFF
TGTGCCAGCAGTTGGTTAGCGGGAGTTGTCACCGGGGAGCTGTTTTTT
>-|-|TRBJ1-3|TRBV30
CAWSPRIGQGNTIYF
TGTGCCTGGAGTCCCCGAATCGGACAGGGAAACACCATATATTTT
>TRBD2|-|TRBJ2-1|TRBV7-8
CASSSGLALTYNEQFF
TGTGCCAGCAGCTCCGGACTAGCGCTGACCTACAATGAGCAGTTCTTC
>-|-|TRBJ2-2|TRBV27
CASKPGRTGELFF
TGTGCCAGCAAGCCGGGGAGGACCGGGGAGCTGTTTTTT
>TRBD2|-|TRBJ2-5|TRBV5-1
CASSLNLAGGPVETQYF
TGCGCCAGCAGCTTGAACCTAGCGGGAGGGCCGGTCGAGACCCAGTACTTC
>TRBD1|-|TRBJ1-5|TRBV28
CASSLSIGTGDSNQPQHF
TGTGCCAGCAGTTTATCGATCGGGACAGGGGATAGCAATCAGCCCCAGCATTTT
>TRBD1|-|TRBJ1-1|TRBV7-2
CASSSGTGNTEAFF
TGTGCCAGCAGCTCCGGGACAGGGAACACTGAAGCTTTCTTT
>TRBD1|-|TRBJ2-2|TRBV6-5
CASRGDRGGTGELFF
TGTGCCAGCAGGGGCGACAGGGGTGGGACCGGGGAGCTGTTTTTT
>TRBD1|-|TRBJ1-2|TRBV9
CASSVGTGRLSYGYTF
TGTGCCAGCAGCGTAGGGACAGGGCGTTTAAGCTATGGCTACACCTTC
>-|-|TRBJ2-1|TRBV10-3
CAIMEQSSYNEQFF
TGTGCCATCATGGAGCAGAGCTCCTACAATGAGCAGTTCTTC
>TRBD1|-|TRBJ1-6|TRBV2
CASSVGQGAHSPLHF
TGTGCCAGCAGTGTTGGACAGGGGGCGCATTCACCCCTCCACTTT
>-|once|TRBJ1-1|TRBV3-1/TRBV3-2
CASSRSGTTNTEAFF
TGTGCCAGCAGCCGATCCGGGACAACGAACACTGAAGCTTTCTTT
>-|once|TRBJ1-5|TRBV10-2
CASSLMEGRNQPQHF
TGCGCCAGCAGTCTGATGGAGGGGCGCAATCAGCCCCAGCATTTT
>TRBD2|-|TRBJ2-1|TRBV25-1
CASSEPGLAFNEQFF
TGTGCCAGCAGTGAACCGGGACTAGCATTCAATGAGCAGTTCTTC
>-|-|TRBJ1-2|TRBV19
CASSIGREGTYGYTF
TGTGCCAGTAGTATAGGTAGGGAGGGAACGTACGGCTACACCTTC
>TRBD1|-|TRBJ2-5|TRBV19
CASSISGTGWETQYF
TGTGCCAGTAGTATATCCGGGACAGGGTGGGAGACCCAGTACTTC
>TRBD2|-|TRBJ2-5|TRBV2
CASTSGRAPVQETQYF
TGTGCCAGCACTAGCGGGAGGGCCCCCGTACAAGAGACCCAGTACTTC
>-|few|TRBJ2-3|TRBV5-1
CASSSNPGVWRTDTQYF
TGCGCCAGCAGCAGCAACCCAGGGGTTTGGCGCACAGATACGCAGTATTTT
>TRBD2|-|TRBJ2-7|TRBV28
CASSYPSRGLAGSYEQYF
TGTGCCAGCAGTTACCCCTCCCGCGGACTAGCGGGAAGTTACGAGCAGTACTTC
>-|once|TRBJ2-1|TRBV19
CASSLRNEQFF
TGTGCCAGCAGTCTGAGGAATGAGCAGTTCTTC
>-|-|TRBJ2-1|TRBV6-5
CASTPRASGIDEQFF
TGTGCCAGCACTCCCAGGGCGTCAGGGATCGATGAGCAGTTCTTC
>-|-|TRBJ1-5|TRBV16
CASSLTGGGNQPQHF
TGTGCCAGCAGCCTCACCGGGGGGGGTAATCAGCCCCAGCATTTT
>-|-|TRBJ1-4|TRBV27
CASSLLGSANEKLFF
TGTGCCAGCAGTTTATTGGGCTCGGCTAATGAAAAACTGTTTTTT
>TRBD2|once|TRBJ2-7|TRBV27
CASKTHLAGPSYEQYF
TGTGCCAGCAAGACCCACCTAGCGGGGCCCTCGTACGAGCAGTACTTC
>TRBD2|once|TRBJ2-7|TRBV15
CATSRGRESSYEQYF
TGTGCCACCAGCAGAGGGCGGGAGTCCTCCTACGAGCAGTACTTC
>TRBD1|-|TRBJ1-4|TRBV6-6
CASSSNRGTNEKLFF
TGTGCCAGCAGTTCGAACAGGGGTACTAATGAAAAACTGTTTTTT
>TRBD2|-|TRBJ2-7|TRBV18
CASSSNRGGSSGYSYEQYF
TGTGCCAGCTCATCGAATAGGGGAGGCTCTAGCGGATACTCCTACGAGCAGTACTTC
>TRBD1|-|TRBJ1-4|TRBV19
CASRSLGQGGEKLFF
TGTGCCAGTAGGAGTTTAGGACAGGGGGGCGAAAAACTGTTTTTT
>TRBD2|-|TRBJ2-3|TRBV27
CASSLSGASGRSDTQYF
TGTGCCAGCAGTTTATCGGGGGCTAGCGGGAGGTCAGATACGCAGTATTTT
>-|-|TRBJ1-2|TRBV9
CASSPTGGYTF
TGTGCCAGCAGCCCGACAGGTGGCTACACCTTC
>TRBD1|-|TRBJ1-1|TRBV5-1
CASSLGVDRGGTEAFF
TGCGCCAGCAGCTTGGGAGTGGACAGGGGGGGCACTGAAGCTTTCTTT
>TRBD2|-|TRBJ2-1|TRBV5-1
CASSKTTSGSGNEQFF
TGCGCCAGCAGCAAGACTACTAGCGGGAGTGGCAATGAGCAGTTCTTC
>-|few|TRBJ2-2|TRBV12-1
CASSSLPAGTYHGELFF
TGTGCCAGCAGCTCCTTGCCGGCCGGGACTTACCACGGGGAGCTGTTTTTT
>TRBD1|-|TRBJ2-6|TRBV3-1/TRBV3-2
CASSPDRSSSGANVLTF
TGTGCCAGCAGCCCGGACAGGTCAAGCTCTGGGGCCAACGTCCTGACTTTC
>-|-|TRBJ1-4|TRBV5-1
CASSSGTSRSIEKLFF
TGCGCCAGCAGCAGCGGGACATCGAGGAGTATTGAAAAACTGTTTTTT
>TRBD1|-|TRBJ1-5|TRBV5-1
CASSPGQSNQPQHF
TGCGCCAGCAGCCCGGGACAGAGCAATCAGCCCCAGCATTTT
>TRBD1|-|TRBJ2-4|TRBV28
CASSGTGDLQYF
TGTGCCAGCAGCGGGACAGGGGACCTTCAGTACTTC
>-|-|TRBJ1-4|TRBV5-4
CASTWGGLGKLFF
TGTGCCAGCACCTGGGGAGGCCTTGGAAAACTGTTTTTT
>-|few|TRBJ1-5|TRBV30
CAWSVGGLGNQPQHF
TGTGCCTGGAGTGTAGGAGGCCTCGGCAATCAGCCCCAGCATTTT